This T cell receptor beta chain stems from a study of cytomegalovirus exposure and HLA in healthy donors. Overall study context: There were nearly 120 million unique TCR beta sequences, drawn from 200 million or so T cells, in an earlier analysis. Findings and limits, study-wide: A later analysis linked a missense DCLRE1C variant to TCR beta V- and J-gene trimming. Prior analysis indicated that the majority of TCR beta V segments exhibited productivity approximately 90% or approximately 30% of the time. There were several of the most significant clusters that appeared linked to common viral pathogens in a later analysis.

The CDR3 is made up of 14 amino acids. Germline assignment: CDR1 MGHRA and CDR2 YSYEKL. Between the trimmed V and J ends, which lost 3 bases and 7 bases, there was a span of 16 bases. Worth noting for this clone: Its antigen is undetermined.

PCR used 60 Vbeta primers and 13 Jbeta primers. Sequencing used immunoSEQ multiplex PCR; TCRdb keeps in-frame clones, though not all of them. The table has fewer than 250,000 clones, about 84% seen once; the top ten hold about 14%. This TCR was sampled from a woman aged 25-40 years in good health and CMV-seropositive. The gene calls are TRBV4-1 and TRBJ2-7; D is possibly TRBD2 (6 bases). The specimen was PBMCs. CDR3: CASSHPGASGEQYF. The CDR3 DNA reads TGCGCCAGCAGCCATCCGGGAGCTTCGGGGGAGCAGTACTTC.